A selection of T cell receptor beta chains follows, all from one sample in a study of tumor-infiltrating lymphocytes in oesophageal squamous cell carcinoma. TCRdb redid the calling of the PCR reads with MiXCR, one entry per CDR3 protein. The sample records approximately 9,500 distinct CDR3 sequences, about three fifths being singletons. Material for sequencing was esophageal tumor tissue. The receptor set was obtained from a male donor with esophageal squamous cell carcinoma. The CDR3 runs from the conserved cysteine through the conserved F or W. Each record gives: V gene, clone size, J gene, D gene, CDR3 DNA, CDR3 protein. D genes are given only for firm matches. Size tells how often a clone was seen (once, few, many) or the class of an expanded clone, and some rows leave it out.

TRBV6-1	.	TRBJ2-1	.	TGTGCCAGCATACCCAATCCCACCTACAATGAGCAGTTCTTC	CASIPNPTYNEQFF
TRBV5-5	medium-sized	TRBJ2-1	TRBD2	TGTGCCAGCAGCTTGACTAGCGGGAGCGGTGAGCAGTTCTTC	CASSLTSGSGEQFF
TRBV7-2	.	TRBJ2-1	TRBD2	TGTGCCAGCAGGCCTGAAGCGGGGGGGCAGAGTGAGCAGTTCTTC	CASRPEAGGQSEQFF
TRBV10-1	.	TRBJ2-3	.	TGCGCCAGCAGTGGTGTTGGAGGGGCGATCACAGATACGCAGTATTTT	CASSGVGGAITDTQYF
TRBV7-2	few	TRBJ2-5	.	TGTGCCAGCAGCCCCCCAGTTTCGCAGACCCAGTACTTC	CASSPPVSQTQYF
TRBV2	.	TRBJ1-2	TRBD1	TGTGCCAGCAGGAAGGACAGGGGGGCCCTTAGAAATGGCTACACCTTC	CASRKDRGALRNGYTF
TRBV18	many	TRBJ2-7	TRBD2	TGTGCCAGCTCACCAACTAGCGGATATTACGAGCAGTACTTC	CASSPTSGYYEQYF
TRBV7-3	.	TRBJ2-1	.	TGTGCCAGCAGCTTAACTGTAAGCTCCTACAATGAGCAGTTCTTC	CASSLTVSSYNEQFF
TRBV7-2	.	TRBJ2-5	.	TGTGCCAGCAGCTTCTACGCAACAGGGAAGTACAATGAGCAGTACTTC	CASSFYATGKYNEQYF
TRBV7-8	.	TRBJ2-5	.	TGTGCCAGCAGCTTAATGGGACAATACAATGAGCAGTACTTC	CASSLMGQYNEQYF
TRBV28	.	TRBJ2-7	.	TGTGCCAGCACCGAAAGCAGGGCTCGGGAGCAGTACTTC	CASTESRAREQYF